This T cell receptor beta chain is drawn from a study of beta chain features in type 1 diabetes. Study-level points and caveats: Fewer insertions but more deletions were seen at VDJ junctions in type 1 diabetes patients. Type 1 diabetes patients had moderately but significantly shorter TCRB CDR3s in all four CD4+ subsets.

TCRB transcripts that were expressed got sequenced, as all of the isolated RNA had been reverse transcribed. Libraries were prepared by immunoSEQ multiplex PCR; TCRdb keeps only in-frame clonotypes and omits some of them. Of more than 300,000 clones in the sample, around a tenth were seen once. The CDR3 has 18 residues. Germline V gene lookup returns CDR1 LGHNA and CDR2 YNFKEQ. With 4 bases clipped from V and 5 bases from J, the junction kept 12 bases outside the gene matches. Once sorted, every population was more than 95% pure. As to this clone: Its cognate antigen is unknown.

Sequencing input: central memory CD4+ T cells from blood. The chain combines TRBV4-2 with TRBJ2-5, with 14 bases fitting TRBD2. The clonotype was recovered from a man aged 30 to 39 with type 1 diabetes. The CDR3 DNA reads as TGTGCCAGCAGCCGAAGTCCCGGGACTAGCGGGAGTGGGGAGACCCAGTACTTC. This sequence encodes CASSRSPGTSGSGETQYF.